What follows are 15 T cell receptor beta chains derived from one specimen sequenced in a study of beta chain features in type 1 diabetes. Study observations and caveats: Shortening of TCRB CDR3s, moderate but significant, appeared in all four CD4+ subsets of Type 1 diabetes patients.

These receptors are not linked to any known antigen. As every portion of the isolated RNA was reverse transcribed, the sequencing read expressed TCRB transcripts. The data were produced by immunoSEQ multiplex PCR, yet TCRdb's version contains in-frame clones alone and is incomplete. The sample records 120,000 to 150,000 clones, 10% to 15% being singletons. Sequencing was done on a sample of central memory CD4+ T cells from blood. Every receptor here comes from a man between 18 and 35 years old with type 1 diabetes.

This clone was picked up a small number of times. The chain is built from TRBV6-1 and TRBJ2-3; D could derive from TRBD1 or TRBD2 (5 bases each). The V gene lost 6 bases and the J gene lost 1 base, with 14 bases spanning the gap. Germline V gene data show CDR1 as MNHNS and CDR2 as SASEGT. The CDR3 runs to 15 residues. The CDR3 bases are TGTGCCAGCAGCCGGGACGGTTACCGCACAGATACGCAGTATTTT. Amino acids: CASSRDGYRTDTQYF.

The chain links TRBV28 to TRBJ2-7; possible D gene TRBD2, 7 bases. The CDR3 runs to 16 residues. Germline V CDR1 and CDR2: MDHEN, SYDVKM. Trimming removed 6 bases at V and 3 bases at J, with 21 bases between. DNA for the CDR3: TGTGCCAGCAGCCCCTATTCGGGGGGCCGGGACTACGAGCAGTACTTC. Encoded protein: CASSPYSGGRDYEQYF.

V usage is TRBV6-1 and J usage is TRBJ1-1; D is unclear. This CDR3 comprises 14 residues. The V gene's germline CDR1 is MNHNS and CDR2 SASEGT. Between the trimmed V and J ends, which lost 7 bases and 4 bases, there was a span of 16 bases. CDR3 protein: CASTVGRGGTEAFF. The DNA for the CDR3 is TGTGCCAGCACTGTCGGCCGGGGAGGCACTGAAGCTTTCTTT.

The rearrangement uses TRBV5-8 and TRBJ2-3, with D unclear. Germline CDR1 SGHTS, CDR2 YDEGEE. Trimming took 0 bases from V and 0 from J, leaving 8 bases between them. This CDR3 has 15 amino acids. The CDR3 DNA is TGTGCCAGCAGCTTGGTAACAAAGAGCACAGATACGCAGTATTTT. Translated: CASSLVTKSTDTQYF.

As concerns this clone: Given a much more abundant clone one base away, this may be a read error. V and J are TRBV29-1 and TRBJ1-1; the D gene is possibly TRBD1 (5 bases). V lost 7 bases and J lost 10, with 13 bases in between. In germline, CDR1 is SQVTM, CDR2 ANQGSEA. This CDR3 is built from 10 residues. The CDR3 nucleotides read TGCAGCGCCCTTGACACAGGAGCTTTCTTT. The encoded protein is CSALDTGAFF.

This clone has just a few counts. This chain connects TRBV25-1 to TRBJ1-1; D is uncertain. This CDR3 is built from 15 residues. Germline V CDR1 and CDR2: MGHDK, SYGVNS. V was trimmed by 1 base and J by 1 base, leaving 10 bases between them. As DNA, the CDR3 is TGTGCCAGCAGTGAATTCGGGCAGAAGAACACTGAAGCTTTCTTT. It is translated as CASSEFGQKNTEAFF.

This rearrangement joins TRBV5-1 to TRBJ2-3; no clear D gene. CDR3 length equals 14 residues. V was pared by 2 bases and J by 6 bases, with 13 bases between. In germline, CDR1 is SGHRS, CDR2 YFSETQ. The CDR3 loop reads CASSFENQADTQYF. The CDR3 DNA reads as TGCGCCAGCAGCTTCGAAAATCAAGCCGATACGCAGTATTTT.

CDR3 nucleotide sequence: TGTGCCAGCAGCTTTTACGGGTTTAATTCACCCCTCCACTTT. Protein: CASSFYGFNSPLHF. The chain has TRBV5-4 and TRBJ1-6, with no clear D. CDR1 and CDR2 from the germline V gene are SGHNT and YYREEE (reference sequence). This CDR3 comprises 14 residues. V lost 2 bases to trimming and J lost 6 bases, with 9 bases between them.

The J gene is TRBJ2-3, the V gene TRBV2; the match to TRBD2 covers 9 bases. Trimming at V came to 1 base and at J to 1 base, leaving 3 bases not matched to a gene. The CDR3 runs 16 residues. Germline CDR1 is SNHLY and CDR2 is FYNNEI. The DNA for the CDR3 is TGTGCCAGCAGTGAAGGGCGGGGGGGCCGCACAGATACGCAGTATTTT. Translating gives CASSEGRGGRTDTQYF. The complete variable domain, with remaining parts taken from reference TRBV2 and TRBJ2-3, reads EPEVTQTPSHQVTQMGQEVILRCVPISNHLYFYWYRQILGQKVEFLVSFYNNEISEKSEIFDDQFSVERPDGSNFTLKIRSTKLEDSAMYFCASSEGRGGRTDTQYFGPGTRLTVL.

The V gene is TRBV27, the J gene TRBJ2-7; maybe TRBD2 (7 bases). CDR1 is MNHEY and CDR2 is SMNVEV in the germline V gene (reference sequence). Trimming stripped 3 bases from V and 5 bases from J, with 11 bases between. The CDR3 is 13 residues long. CDR3 in amino acids: CASSFRGAHEQYF. CDR3 nucleotides: TGTGCCAGCAGTTTCCGGGGGGCACACGAGCAGTACTTC.

This sequence joins TRBV14 and TRBJ2-2; D uncertain. CDR3 length: 16 residues. Per germline, CDR1 SGHDN and CDR2 FVKESK. V was shortened by 4 bases and J by 3 bases, with 15 bases between the two germline ends. CDR3 sequence reads: CASSPSLGPDTGELFF. The DNA for the CDR3 is TGTGCCAGCAGCCCCTCTTTGGGCCCTGACACCGGGGAGCTGTTTTTT. Complete variable domain (other parts from reference TRBV14 and TRBJ2-2): EAGVTQFPSHSVIEKGQTVTLRCDPISGHDNLYWYRRVMGKEIKFLLHFVKESKQDESGMPNNRFLAERTGGTYSTLKVQPAELEDSGVYFCASSPSLGPDTGELFFGEGSRLTVL.

The chain uses TRBV5-1 and TRBJ2-7, with 11 nucleotides matching TRBD2. This CDR3 comprises 13 residues. With V trimmed by 5 bases and J by 5 bases, 3 bases remained unmatched. The V gene's germline CDR1 is SGHRS and CDR2 YFSETQ. CDR3 bases: TGCGCCAGCAGGACTAGCGGGGTACACGAGCAGTACTTC. It codes for CASRTSGVHEQYF.

Only a few counts were recorded for this clone. The V gene is TRBV6-1, the J gene TRBJ1-2, with 7 nucleotides matching TRBD1. Germline values: CDR1 MNHNS, CDR2 SASEGT. The CDR3 consists of 13 residues. V lost 8 bases and J lost 3; bases outside the gene matches: 6. DNA of the CDR3: TGTGCCAGCGGGGCAGGGGGTGACTATGGCTACACCTTC. Protein product: CASGAGGDYGYTF.

This clone was detected ten times or more. This chain connects TRBV7-9 to TRBJ2-1; 7 nucleotides align to TRBD2. Trimming cost V 5 bases and J 4 bases; bases outside gene matches: 8. Germline V gene data show CDR1 as SEHNR and CDR2 as FQNEAQ (reference sequence). CDR3 length: 15 residues. CDR3 region: CASSPAGDPYNEQFF. CDR3 nucleotide sequence: TGTGCCAGCAGCCCGGCGGGGGACCCGTACAATGAGCAGTTCTTC. Complete variable domain (other parts from reference TRBV7-9 and TRBJ2-1): DTGVSQNPRHKITKRGQNVTFRCDPISEHNRLYWYRQTLGQGPEFLTYFQNEAQLEKSRLLSDRFSAERPKGSFSTLEIQRTEQGDSAMYLCASSPAGDPYNEQFFGPGTRLTVL.

This chain connects TRBV7-8 to TRBJ1-1, with no clear D. The germline V gene has CDR1 SGHVS and CDR2 FQNEAQ. The CDR3 covers 11 residues. The ends were cut back, 6 bases at V and 4 bases at J, with 6 bases in the middle. The CDR3 DNA reads TGTGCCAGCAGTACGAGCACTGAAGCTTTCTTT. It codes for CASSTSTEAFF.